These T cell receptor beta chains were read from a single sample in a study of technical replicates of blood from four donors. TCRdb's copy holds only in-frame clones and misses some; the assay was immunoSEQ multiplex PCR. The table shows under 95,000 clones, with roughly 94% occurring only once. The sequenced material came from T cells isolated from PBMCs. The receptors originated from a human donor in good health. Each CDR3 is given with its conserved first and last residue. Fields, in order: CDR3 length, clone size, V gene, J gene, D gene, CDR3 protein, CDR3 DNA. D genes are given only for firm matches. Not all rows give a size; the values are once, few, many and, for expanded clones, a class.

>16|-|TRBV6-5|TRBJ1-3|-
CASSYGVGSSGNTIYF
TGTGCCAGCAGTTACGGGGTCGGGAGCTCTGGAAACACCATATATTTT
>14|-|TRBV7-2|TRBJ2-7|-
CASSSRRDSYEQYF
TGTGCCAGCAGTAGCCGACGGGACTCCTACGAGCAGTACTTC
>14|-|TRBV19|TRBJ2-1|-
CASTDPGRTNEQFF
TGTGCCAGTACCGACCCCGGACGGACAAATGAGCAGTTCTTC
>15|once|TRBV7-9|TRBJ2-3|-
CASGGGDTHTDTQYF
TGTGCCAGCGGGGGAGGAGACACACACACAGATACGCAGTATTTT
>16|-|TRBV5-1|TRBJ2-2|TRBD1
CASSPGDRANTGELFF
TGCGCCAGCAGCCCAGGGGACAGAGCGAACACCGGGGAGCTGTTTTTT
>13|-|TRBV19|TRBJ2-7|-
CASSVTGYYEQYF
TGTGCCAGTAGCGTGACAGGCTACTACGAGCAGTACTTC
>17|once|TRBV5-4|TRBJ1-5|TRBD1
CASRTGTGVYSNQPQHF
TGTGCCAGCAGGACCGGGACAGGGGTTTATAGCAATCAGCCCCAGCATTTT
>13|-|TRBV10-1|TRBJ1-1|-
CASRQQGNTEAFF
TGCGCCAGCAGACAGCAGGGGAACACTGAAGCTTTCTTT
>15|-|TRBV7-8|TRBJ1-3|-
CASSLSAGRGDTIYF
TGTGCCAGCAGCTTAAGCGCCGGCAGGGGCGACACCATATATTTT
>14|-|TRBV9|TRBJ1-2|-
CASSVAATGYGYTF
TGTGCCAGCAGCGTAGCCGCTACAGGTTATGGCTACACCTTC
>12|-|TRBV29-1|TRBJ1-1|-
CSVWGEDTEAFF
TGCAGCGTCTGGGGGGAGGACACTGAAGCTTTCTTT
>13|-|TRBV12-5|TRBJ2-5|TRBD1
CASGPDRAETQYF
TGTGCTAGTGGACCAGACAGGGCCGAGACCCAGTACTTC
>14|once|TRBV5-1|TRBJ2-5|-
CASTRGGGQETQYF
TGCGCCAGCACCCGGGGAGGGGGCCAAGAGACCCAGTACTTC
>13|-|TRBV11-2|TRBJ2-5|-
CASSPAGQETQYF
TGTGCCAGCAGCCCCGCGGGGCAAGAGACCCAGTACTTC
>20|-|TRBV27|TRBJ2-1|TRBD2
CASSALPGLAGGRTGDEQFF
TGTGCCAGCAGTGCTCTCCCGGGACTAGCGGGAGGGCGGACCGGCGATGAGCAGTTCTTC
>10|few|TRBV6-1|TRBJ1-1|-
CASRGGEAFF
TGTGCCTCCAGAGGGGGAGAAGCTTTCTTT
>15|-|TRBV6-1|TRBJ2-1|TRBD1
CASSSRDRGDIEQFF
TGTGCCAGCAGTTCCCGGGACAGGGGCGACATTGAGCAGTTCTTC
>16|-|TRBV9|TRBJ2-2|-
CASSVPKQVGTGELFF
TGTGCCAGCAGCGTACCAAAACAGGTTGGCACCGGGGAGCTGTTTTTT
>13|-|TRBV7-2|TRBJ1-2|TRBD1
CASSSDRANGYTF
TGTGCCAGCAGCTCGGACAGGGCGAATGGCTACACCTTC
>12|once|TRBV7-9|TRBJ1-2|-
CASADSLYGYTF
TGTGCCAGCGCCGACAGTCTCTATGGCTACACCTTC
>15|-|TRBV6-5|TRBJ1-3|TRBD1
CASSYGTGGNWTIYF
TGTGCCAGCAGTTACGGGACAGGGGGTAATTGGACCATATATTTT
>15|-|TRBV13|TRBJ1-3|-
CASSRGTNPGNTIYF
TGTGCCAGCAGCCGGGGGACCAACCCTGGAAACACCATATATTTT
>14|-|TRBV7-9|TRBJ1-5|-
CASSRDSFNQPQHF
TGTGCCAGCAGCCGTGACAGTTTCAATCAGCCCCAGCATTTT
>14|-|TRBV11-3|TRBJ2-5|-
CASSLNRVAGTQYF
TGTGCCAGCAGCCTCAACAGGGTGGCAGGGACCCAGTACTTC
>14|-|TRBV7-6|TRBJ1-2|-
CASSSWLQGGGYTF
TGTGCCAGCAGCTCATGGCTACAGGGCGGTGGCTACACCTTC
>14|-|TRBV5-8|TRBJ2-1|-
CASSLALGGDEQFF
TGTGCCAGCAGCTTGGCCCTGGGCGGGGATGAGCAGTTCTTC
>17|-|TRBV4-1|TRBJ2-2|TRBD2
CASSHRLAGTNTGELFF
TGCGCCAGCAGCCATCGACTAGCGGGGACGAACACCGGGGAGCTGTTTTTT
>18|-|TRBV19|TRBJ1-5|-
CASTPNSRIGDSNQPQHF
TGTGCCAGTACTCCCAACAGCAGAATAGGCGATAGCAATCAGCCCCAGCATTTT
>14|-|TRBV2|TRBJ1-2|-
CASTKKTGFYGYTF
TGTGCCAGCACGAAAAAGACTGGTTTCTATGGCTACACCTTC
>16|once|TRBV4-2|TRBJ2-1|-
CASSQGDGGRNNEQFF
TGTGCCAGCAGCCAAGGAGATGGGGGGAGGAACAATGAGCAGTTCTTC
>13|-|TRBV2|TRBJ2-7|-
CASSDGIAYEQYF
TGTGCCAGCAGCGATGGCATAGCGTACGAGCAGTACTTC
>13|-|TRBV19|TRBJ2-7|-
CASSPAGMGEQYF
TGTGCCAGTAGTCCGGCAGGGATGGGCGAGCAGTACTTC
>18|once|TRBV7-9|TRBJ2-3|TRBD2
CASSSPSPTSGSRNTQYF
TGTGCCAGCAGCTCACCCTCTCCGACTAGCGGGAGTAGAAATACGCAGTATTTT
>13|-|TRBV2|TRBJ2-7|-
CASSEYLSYEQYF
TGTGCCAGCAGTGAATATTTGAGCTACGAGCAGTACTTC
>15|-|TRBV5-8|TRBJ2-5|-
CASSLRSQTQETQYF
TGTGCCAGCAGCCTCAGGTCCCAAACTCAAGAGACCCAGTACTTC
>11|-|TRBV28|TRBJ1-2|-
CASSSGYGYTF
TGTGCCAGCAGTTCGGGGTATGGCTACACCTTC
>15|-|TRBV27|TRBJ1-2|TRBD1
CASSPLGDRAEGYTF
TGTGCCAGCAGTCCGCTAGGGGACAGGGCGGAGGGCTACACCTTC
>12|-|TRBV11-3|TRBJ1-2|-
CASSSTNYGYTF
TGTGCCAGCAGCTCAACTAACTATGGCTACACCTTC
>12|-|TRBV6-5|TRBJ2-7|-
CASQGYAGEQYF
TGTGCCAGCCAAGGGTATGCGGGCGAGCAGTACTTC
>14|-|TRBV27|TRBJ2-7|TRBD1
CASSPWDSSYEQYF
TGTGCCAGCAGTCCTTGGGACAGCTCCTACGAGCAGTACTTC
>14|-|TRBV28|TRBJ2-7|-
CASSWGVISYEQYF
TGTGCCAGCAGTTGGGGGGTTATTTCCTACGAGCAGTACTTC
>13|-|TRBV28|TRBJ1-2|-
CASSSTGLGGYTF
TGTGCCAGCAGCTCAACAGGGCTAGGGGGCTACACCTTC
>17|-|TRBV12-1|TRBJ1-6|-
CASSFREAAPNNSPLHF
TGTGCCAGCAGCTTTCGCGAGGCAGCCCCGAATAATTCACCCCTCCACTTT
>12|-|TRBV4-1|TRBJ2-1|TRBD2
CASSQAREGPFF
TGCGCCAGCAGCCAAGCTCGGGAGGGCCCGTTCTTC
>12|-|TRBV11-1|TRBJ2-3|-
CASSRTPDTQYF
TGTGCCAGCAGCCGCACACCAGATACGCAGTATTTT
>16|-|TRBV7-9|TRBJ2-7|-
CASTDVGWTPTYEQYF
TGTGCCAGCACCGACGTGGGATGGACTCCTACCTACGAGCAGTACTTC